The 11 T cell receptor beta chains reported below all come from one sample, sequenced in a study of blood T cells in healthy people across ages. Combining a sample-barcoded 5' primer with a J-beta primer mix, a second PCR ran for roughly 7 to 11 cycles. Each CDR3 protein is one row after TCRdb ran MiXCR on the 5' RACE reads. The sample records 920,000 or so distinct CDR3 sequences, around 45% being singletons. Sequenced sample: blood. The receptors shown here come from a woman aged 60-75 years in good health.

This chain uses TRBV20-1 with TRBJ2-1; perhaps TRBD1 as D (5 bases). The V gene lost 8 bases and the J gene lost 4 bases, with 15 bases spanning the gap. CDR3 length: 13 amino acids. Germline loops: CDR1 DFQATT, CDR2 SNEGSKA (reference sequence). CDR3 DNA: TGCAGTTCGCAGGACACAAATTACAATGAGCAGTTCTTC. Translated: CSSQDTNYNEQFF.

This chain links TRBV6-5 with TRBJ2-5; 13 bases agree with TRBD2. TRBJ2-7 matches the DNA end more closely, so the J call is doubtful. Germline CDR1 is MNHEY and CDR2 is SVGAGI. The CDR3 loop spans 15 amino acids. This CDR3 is CASKKGTSGIYEQYF. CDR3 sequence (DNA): TGTGCCAGCAAAAAAGGGACTAGCGGGATTTACGAGCAGTACTTC.

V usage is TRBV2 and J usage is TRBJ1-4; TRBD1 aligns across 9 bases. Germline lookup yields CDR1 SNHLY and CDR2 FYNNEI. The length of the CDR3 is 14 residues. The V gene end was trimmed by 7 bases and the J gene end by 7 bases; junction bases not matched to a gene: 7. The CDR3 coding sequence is TGTGCCAGCAACGACAGGGGGGCTAGTGAAAAACTGTTTTTT. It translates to CASNDRGASEKLFF.

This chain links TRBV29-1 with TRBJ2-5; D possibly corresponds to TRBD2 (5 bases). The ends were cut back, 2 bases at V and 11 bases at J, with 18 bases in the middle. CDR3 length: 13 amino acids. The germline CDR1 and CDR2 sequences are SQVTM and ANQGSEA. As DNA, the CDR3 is TGCAGCGTTGAAACGGAGGCCGGGAATGAGCAGTACTTC. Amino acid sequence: CSVETEAGNEQYF.

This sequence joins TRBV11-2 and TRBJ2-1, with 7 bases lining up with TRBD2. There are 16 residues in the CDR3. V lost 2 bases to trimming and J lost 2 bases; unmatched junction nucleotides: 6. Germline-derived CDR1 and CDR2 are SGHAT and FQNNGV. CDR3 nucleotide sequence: TGTGCCAGCAGCTTATCGCGGGAGCCCCCCTACAATGAGCAGTTCTTC. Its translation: CASSLSREPPYNEQFF.

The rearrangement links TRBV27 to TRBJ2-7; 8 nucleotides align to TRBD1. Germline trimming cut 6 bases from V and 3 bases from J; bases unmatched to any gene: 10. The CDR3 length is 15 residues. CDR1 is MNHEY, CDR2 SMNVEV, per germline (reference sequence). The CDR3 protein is CASRKRQGPFYEQYF. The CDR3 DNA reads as TGTGCCAGCAGAAAAAGACAGGGGCCCTTCTACGAGCAGTACTTC.

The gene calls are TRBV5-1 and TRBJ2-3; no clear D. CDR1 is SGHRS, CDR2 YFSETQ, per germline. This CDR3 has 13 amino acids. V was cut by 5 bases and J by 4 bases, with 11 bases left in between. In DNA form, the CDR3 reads TGCGCCAGCAGTCCATCCCTCTCAGATACGCAGTATTTT. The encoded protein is CASSPSLSDTQYF. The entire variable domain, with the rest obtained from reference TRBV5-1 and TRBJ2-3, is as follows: KAGVTQTPRYLIKTRGQQVTLSCSPISGHRSVSWYQQTPGQGLQFLFEYFSETQRNKGNFPGRFSGRQFSNSRSEMNVSTLELGDSALYLCASSPSLSDTQYFGPGTRLTVL.

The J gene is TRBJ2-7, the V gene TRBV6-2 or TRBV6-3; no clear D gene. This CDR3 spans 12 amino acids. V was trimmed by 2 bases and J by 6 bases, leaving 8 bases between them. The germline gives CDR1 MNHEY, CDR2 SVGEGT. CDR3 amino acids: CASSYRSIEQYF. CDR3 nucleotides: TGTGCCAGCAGTTACAGGTCGATCGAGCAGTACTTC.

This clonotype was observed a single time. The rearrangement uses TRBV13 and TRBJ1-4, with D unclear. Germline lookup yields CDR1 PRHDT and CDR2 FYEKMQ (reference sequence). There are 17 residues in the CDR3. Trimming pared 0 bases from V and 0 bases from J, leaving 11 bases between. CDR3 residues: CASSLGPSPATNEKLFF. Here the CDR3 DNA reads TGTGCCAGCAGCTTAGGTCCCAGCCCGGCAACTAATGAAAAACTGTTTTTT.

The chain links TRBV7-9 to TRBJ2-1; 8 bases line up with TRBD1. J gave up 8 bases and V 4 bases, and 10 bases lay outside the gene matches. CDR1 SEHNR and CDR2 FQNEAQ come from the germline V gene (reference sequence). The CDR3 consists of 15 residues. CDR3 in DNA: TGTGCCAGCAGCTCGACTAATGACAGGGGCCATGAGCAGTTCTTC. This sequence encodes CASSSTNDRGHEQFF.

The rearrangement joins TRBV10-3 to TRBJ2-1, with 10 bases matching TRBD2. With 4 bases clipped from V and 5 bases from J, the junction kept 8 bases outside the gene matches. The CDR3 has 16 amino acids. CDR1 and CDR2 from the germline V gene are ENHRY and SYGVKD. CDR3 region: CAISAYGTSVHNEQFF. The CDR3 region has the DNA TGTGCCATCAGTGCCTACGGGACTAGCGTCCACAATGAGCAGTTCTTC.